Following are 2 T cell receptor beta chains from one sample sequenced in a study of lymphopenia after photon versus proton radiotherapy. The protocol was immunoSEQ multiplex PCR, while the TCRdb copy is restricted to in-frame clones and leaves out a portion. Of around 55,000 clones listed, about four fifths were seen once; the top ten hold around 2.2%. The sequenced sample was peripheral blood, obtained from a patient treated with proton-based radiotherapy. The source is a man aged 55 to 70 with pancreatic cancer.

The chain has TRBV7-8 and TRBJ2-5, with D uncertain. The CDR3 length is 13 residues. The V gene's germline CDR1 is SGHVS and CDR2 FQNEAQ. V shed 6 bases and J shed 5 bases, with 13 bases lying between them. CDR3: CASRLNVRETQYF. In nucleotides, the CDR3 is TGTGCCAGCAGGCTCAATGTGAGGGAGACCCAGTACTTC.

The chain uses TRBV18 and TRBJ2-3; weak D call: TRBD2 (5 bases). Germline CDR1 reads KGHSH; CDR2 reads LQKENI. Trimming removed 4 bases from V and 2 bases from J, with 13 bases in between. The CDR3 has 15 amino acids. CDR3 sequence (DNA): TGTGCCAGCTCACAACAACTAGGACTCACAGATACGCAGTATTTT. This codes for CASSQQLGLTDTQYF.